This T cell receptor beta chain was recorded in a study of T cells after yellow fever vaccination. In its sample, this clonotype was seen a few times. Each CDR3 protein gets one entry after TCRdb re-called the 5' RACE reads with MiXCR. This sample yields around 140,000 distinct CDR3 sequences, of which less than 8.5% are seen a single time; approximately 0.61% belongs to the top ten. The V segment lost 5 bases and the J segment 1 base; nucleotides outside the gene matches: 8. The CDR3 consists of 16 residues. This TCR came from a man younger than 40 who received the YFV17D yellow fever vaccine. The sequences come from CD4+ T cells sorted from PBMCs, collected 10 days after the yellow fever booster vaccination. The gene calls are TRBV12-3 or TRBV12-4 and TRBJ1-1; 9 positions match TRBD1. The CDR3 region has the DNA TGTGCCAGCAGTGAAACAGGGGGCGGGAGGAACACTGAAGCTTTCTTT. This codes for CASSETGGGRNTEAFF.